This paragraph reports one T cell receptor (beta chain). The antigen is unknown. Germline assignment: CDR1 WSHSY and CDR2 SAAADI. V was cut by 4 bases and J by 3 bases, with 6 bases left in between. The CDR3 sequence is 12 residues long. The data stem from a study of neoadjuvant anti-PD-1 for oral cavity cancer. Stated time point: after neoadjuvant nivolumab, at surgical resection. The protocol was immunoSEQ multiplex PCR, while the TCRdb copy is restricted to in-frame clones and leaves out a portion. The data hold about 24,000 clones, with 26% observed a single time. Study observations and caveats: Greater tumor shrinkage accompanied bigger post-treatment sizes of preexisting clones.

Sequencing used tumor tissue, obtained after nivolumab (anti-PD-1) treatment. The J gene is TRBJ1-2, the V gene TRBV10-2; D uncertain. This clonotype originated in a person aged 35 to 85 with oral cavity squamous cell carcinoma. The CDR3 nucleotides read TGCGCCAGCAGTGTGTCGCACTATGGCTACACCTTC. As protein: CASSVSHYGYTF.